These 13 T cell receptor beta chains came from one sample sequenced in a study of shared clonotypes between healthy human individuals. Profiled with immunoSEQ multiplex PCR; TCRdb holds only in-frame clones, not every one. The table shows approximately 940,000 clones, with about three quarters occurring only once. Sequencing input: memory CD4+ T cells sorted from blood. Subset specified: CD45RA-negative fraction. The receptors derive from a man aged 18 to 29 in good health.

Details on this clone: The same CDR3 is also encoded by other DNA sequences in this sample. J is TRBJ2-5 and V is TRBV10-3; possibly TRBD1 for D (6 bases). CDR1 and CDR2 (germline): ENHRY, SYGVKD. V lost 0 bases to trimming and J lost 5 bases, with 10 bases between them. CDR3 length equals 14 residues. For the CDR3, the DNA is TGTGCCATCAGTGAGTCAGGACAGAAGGAGACCCAGTACTTC. Encoded protein: CAISESGQKETQYF.

The chain carries TRBV10-3 and TRBJ2-7; possibly TRBD1 for D (6 bases). This CDR3 region has 14 residues. V shed 4 bases and J shed 3 bases, with 13 bases lying between them. The germline V gene encodes CDR1 ENHRY and CDR2 SYGVKD. The CDR3 loop reads CAISGSGTNYEQYF. The CDR3 nucleotides read TGTGCCATCAGTGGTTCCGGGACAAACTACGAGCAGTACTTC.

The V and J genes are TRBV6-1 and TRBJ1-1; a possible D gene is TRBD1 (5 bases). CDR1 and CDR2 from the germline V gene are MNHNS and SASEGT. V lost 8 bases, J lost 2 bases, and 12 bases lay in between. There are 13 residues in the CDR3. The chain's CDR3 is CASWNRRNTEAFF. CDR3 bases: TGTGCCAGCTGGAACAGGAGAAACACTGAAGCTTTCTTT.

CDR3 sequence: CASFDRYEQYF. The CDR3 DNA sequence: TGCGCCAGCTTCGACCGCTACGAGCAGTACTTC. V is TRBV10-2 and J is TRBJ2-7; D uncertain. Germline V gene sequence: CDR1 WSHSY, CDR2 SAAADI. This CDR3 region has 11 residues. V dropped 8 bases and J dropped 3 bases, with 8 bases sitting between them.

The chain couples TRBV19 to TRBJ2-6; D may match TRBD1 or TRBD2 (6 bases each). Trimming took off 2 bases at V and 2 bases at J, with 10 bases between the two ends. The germline CDR1 and CDR2 sequences are LNHDA and SQIVND (reference sequence). The CDR3 is 16 amino acids. CDR3 residues: CASSIRGGPGANVLTF. CDR3 DNA sequence: TGTGCCAGTAGTATACGTGGGGGGCCTGGGGCCAACGTCCTGACTTTC.

V usage is TRBV7-9 and J usage is TRBJ1-1, with D perhaps matching TRBD1 (5 bases). The CDR3 consists of 16 residues. Germline-derived CDR1 and CDR2 are SEHNR and FQNEAQ (reference sequence). Trimming took 3 bases from V and 0 from J, leaving 14 bases between them. The CDR3: CASSLDRGVLNTEAFF. Written as DNA, the CDR3 is TGTGCCAGCAGCTTGGATCGGGGGGTATTGAACACTGAAGCTTTCTTT. Complete variable domain (other parts from reference TRBV7-9 and TRBJ1-1): DTGVSQNPRHKITKRGQNVTFRCDPISEHNRLYWYRQTLGQGPEFLTYFQNEAQLEKSRLLSDRFSAERPKGSFSTLEIQRTEQGDSAMYLCASSLDRGVLNTEAFFGQGTRLTVV.

This clone was recorded at least ten times. The rearrangement uses TRBV27 and TRBJ1-4; 7 positions agree with TRBD1. Per germline, CDR1 MNHEY and CDR2 SMNVEV (reference sequence). V was clipped by 6 bases and J by 8 bases; unmatched bases: 15. This CDR3 is built from 16 residues. Written as DNA, the CDR3 is TGTGCCAGCAGAGACATAGGGGGCGGGGATCGGGAAAAACTGTTTTTT. It codes for CASRDIGGGDREKLFF.

The CDR3 bases are TGTGCCAGCAGTTTAGCGGGAAACACAGATACGCAGTATTTT. The encoded protein is CASSLAGNTDTQYF. The rearrangement uses TRBV6-4 and TRBJ2-3; 8 bases agree with TRBD2. Germline V CDR1 and CDR2: MRHNA, SNTAGT. With V trimmed by 5 bases and J by 2 bases, 3 bases remained unmatched. The CDR3 has 14 amino acids.

The chain is built from TRBV6-6 and TRBJ1-1, with D unresolved. Germline V lookup: CDR1 MNHNY, CDR2 SVGAGI (reference sequence). V lost 6 bases and J lost 1, with 18 bases in between. The CDR3 runs to 16 residues. DNA of the CDR3: TGTGCCAGCAGGACGAGGATGCGGACCGCGAACACTGAAGCTTTCTTT. Translated, it gives CASRTRMRTANTEAFF.

This chain joins TRBV10-3 and TRBJ2-5, with 9 positions matching TRBD1. The CDR3 runs to 11 residues. With V trimmed by 11 bases and J by 8 bases, 6 bases remained unmatched. Germline loops: CDR1 ENHRY, CDR2 SYGVKD. The CDR3 spells CASRTGDTQYF. The CDR3 DNA follows: TGTGCCTCACGGACAGGGGACACCCAGTACTTC.

This sequence joins TRBV20-1 and TRBJ1-1; 7 bases are shared with TRBD1. The length of the CDR3 is 10 residues. Per germline, CDR1 DFQATT and CDR2 SNEGSKA (reference sequence). CDR3 in DNA: TGCGCAGCACAGGGGTTGGAAGCTTTCTTT. Its protein is CAAQGLEAFF.

The J gene is TRBJ1-2, the V gene TRBV5-4, with TRBD1 as a possible D gene (5 bases). Trimming shortened V by 3 bases and J by 5 bases, and 11 bases separated the two germline ends. The length of the CDR3 is 13 residues. Germline CDR1 and CDR2: SGHNT and YYREEE (reference sequence). The CDR3 loop is CASSSDRPYGYTF. CDR3 bases: TGTGCCAGCAGCTCCGACAGACCTTATGGCTACACCTTC.

Only a few counts were recorded for this clone. The V call is TRBV9, the J call TRBJ1-2; no definite D call. Trimming shortened V by 0 bases and J by 11 bases, and 14 bases separated the two germline ends. Germline assignment: CDR1 SGDLS and CDR2 YYNGEE. This CDR3 has 13 residues. The CDR3 loop is CASSVGTRAGYTF. As DNA, the CDR3 is TGTGCCAGCAGCGTAGGGACGAGGGCGGGTTACACCTTC.